This entry concerns a single TCR beta chain. Antigen unknown. This sample is drawn from a study of graft-versus-host responses after intestinal transplantation. Across the whole study: Anti-thymocyte globulin induction was given to all recipients, followed by tacrolimus and steroids for around three years.

Trimming at V came to 3 bases and at J to 4 bases, leaving 6 bases not matched to a gene. Per germline, CDR1 SGHDN and CDR2 FVKESK. The CDR3 runs to 15 residues. Assay used: immunoSEQ multiplex PCR; TCRdb lists only in-frame clones, some missing. The sample holds 75,000 to 100,000 clones, roughly 91% seen once. The receptor was derived from a human donor who was the organ donor for an intestinal transplant. The chain has TRBV14 and TRBJ2-7; 10 bases fit TRBD1. Sequencing was performed on unstimulated CD4+ T cells sorted from spleen or lymph node cells, taken before transplant. CDR3 sequence (DNA): TGTGCCAGCAGCCATGTGGGACAGGGGCAATACGAGCAGTACTTC. Translation gives CASSHVGQGQYEQYF.